This TCR beta chain came from a study of shared clonotypes between healthy human individuals. Overall study findings and caveats: Generation probabilities of non-shared clonotypes were lower (relative to those shared by all four donors). Four donors had around 5% of their naive CD4 clonotypes in common.

The data were produced by immunoSEQ multiplex PCR, yet TCRdb's version contains in-frame clones alone and is incomplete. The sample includes roughly 1,000,000 clones, approximately 80% of them seen just once. For this clone: The antigen remains unidentified.

Trimming took 4 bases from V and 5 from J, leaving 8 bases between them. The CDR3 covers 11 residues. The germline CDR1 and CDR2 sequences are GTSNPN and SVGIG (reference sequence). The chain uses TRBV30 and TRBJ2-5, with a possible D match to TRBD1 (5 bases). The TCR originated in a man between 18 and 29 years old in good health. Some clones in this sample may be carry-over from other donors' samples. The sequenced sample consisted of memory CD4+ T cells from PBMCs. The subset here: CD45RA-negative fraction. The CDR3 sequence: CAWKKGETQYF. In DNA, the CDR3 is TGTGCCTGGAAGAAGGGGGAGACCCAGTACTTC.